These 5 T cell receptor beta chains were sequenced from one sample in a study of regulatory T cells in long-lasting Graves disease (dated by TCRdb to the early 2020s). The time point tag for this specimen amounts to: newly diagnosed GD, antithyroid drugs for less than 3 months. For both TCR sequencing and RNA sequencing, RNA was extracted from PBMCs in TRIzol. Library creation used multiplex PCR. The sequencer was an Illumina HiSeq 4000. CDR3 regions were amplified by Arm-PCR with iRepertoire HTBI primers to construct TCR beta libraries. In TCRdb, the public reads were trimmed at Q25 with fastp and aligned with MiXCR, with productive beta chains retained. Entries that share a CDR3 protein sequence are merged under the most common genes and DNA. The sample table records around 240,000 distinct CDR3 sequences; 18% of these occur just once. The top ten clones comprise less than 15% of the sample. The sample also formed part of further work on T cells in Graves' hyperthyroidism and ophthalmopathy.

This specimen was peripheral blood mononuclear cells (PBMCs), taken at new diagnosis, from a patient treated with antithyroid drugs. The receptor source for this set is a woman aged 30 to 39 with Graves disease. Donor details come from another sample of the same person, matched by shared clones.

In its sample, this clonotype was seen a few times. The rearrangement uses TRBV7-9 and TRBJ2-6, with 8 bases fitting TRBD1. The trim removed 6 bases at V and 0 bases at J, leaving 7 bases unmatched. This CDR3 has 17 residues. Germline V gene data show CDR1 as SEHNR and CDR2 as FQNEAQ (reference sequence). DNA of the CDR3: TGTGCCAGCAGGATTATACAGGGGGGCTCTGGGGCCAACGTCCTGACTTTC. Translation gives CASRIIQGGSGANVLTF.

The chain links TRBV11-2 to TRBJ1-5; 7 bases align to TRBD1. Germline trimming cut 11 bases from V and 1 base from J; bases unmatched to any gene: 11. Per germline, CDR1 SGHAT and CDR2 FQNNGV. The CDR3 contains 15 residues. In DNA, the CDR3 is TGTGCCGGTAGTCCACAGGGGAGAAGCAATCAGCCCCAGCATTTT. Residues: CAGSPQGRSNQPQHF.

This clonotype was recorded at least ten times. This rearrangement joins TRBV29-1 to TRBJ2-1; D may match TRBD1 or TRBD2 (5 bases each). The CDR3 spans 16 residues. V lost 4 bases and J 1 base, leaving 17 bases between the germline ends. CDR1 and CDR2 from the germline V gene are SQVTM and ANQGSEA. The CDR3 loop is CSVGGTLVSSYNEQFF. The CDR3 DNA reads TGCAGCGTTGGGGGGACGCTCGTAAGTTCCTACAATGAGCAGTTCTTC.

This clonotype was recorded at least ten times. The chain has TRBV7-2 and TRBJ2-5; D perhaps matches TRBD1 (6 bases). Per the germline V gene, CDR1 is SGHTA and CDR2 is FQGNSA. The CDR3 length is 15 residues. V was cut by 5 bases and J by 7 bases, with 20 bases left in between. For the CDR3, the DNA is TGTGCCAGCAGCCCAACTCCCGGGACACGTTTGACCCAGTACTTC. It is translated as CASSPTPGTRLTQYF.

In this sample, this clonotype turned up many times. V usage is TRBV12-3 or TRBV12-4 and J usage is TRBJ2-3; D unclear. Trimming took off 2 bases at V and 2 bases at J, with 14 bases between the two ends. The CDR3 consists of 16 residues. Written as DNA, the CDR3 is TGTGCCAGCAGTTTATCCGCAGACCGAGCCACAGATACGCAGTATTTT. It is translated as CASSLSADRATDTQYF.